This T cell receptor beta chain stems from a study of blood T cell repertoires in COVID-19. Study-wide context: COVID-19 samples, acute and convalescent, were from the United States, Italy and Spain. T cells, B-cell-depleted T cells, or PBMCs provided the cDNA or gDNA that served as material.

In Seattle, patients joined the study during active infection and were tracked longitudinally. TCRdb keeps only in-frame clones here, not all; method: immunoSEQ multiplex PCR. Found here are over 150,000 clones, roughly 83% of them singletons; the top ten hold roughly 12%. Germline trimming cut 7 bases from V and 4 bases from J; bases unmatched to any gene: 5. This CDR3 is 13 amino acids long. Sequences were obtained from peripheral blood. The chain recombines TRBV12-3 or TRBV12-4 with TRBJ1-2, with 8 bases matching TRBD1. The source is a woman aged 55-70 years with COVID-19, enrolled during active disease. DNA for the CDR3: TGTGCCAGCACCGGACAGGGTCTCTATGGCTACACCTTC. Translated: CASTGQGLYGYTF.